The entry below describes one T cell receptor beta chain. The data were taken from a study of T cell changes during pregnancy in multiple sclerosis. Produced via immunoSEQ multiplex PCR; TCRdb's table is partial and in-frame only. This sample has about 84,000 clones, with nearly 95% found just once. V shed 4 bases, J shed 5 bases, and the junction held 7 bases outside the gene matches. The V gene's germline CDR1 is SGHRS and CDR2 YFSETQ. The CDR3 length is 15 residues. The TCR was taken from a female donor in good health, enrolled as a control in a pregnancy study. The rearrangement joins TRBV5-1 to TRBJ2-2; 8 bases fit TRBD1. The source material was peripheral blood, sampled in the second trimester of pregnancy. The CDR3 loop is CASSPGQGWTGELFF. DNA for the CDR3: TGCGCCAGCAGCCCCGGACAGGGATGGACCGGGGAGCTGTTTTTT.